Listed below are T cell receptor beta chains from one sample, sequenced in a study of cytotoxic CD8 clonotypes in ibrutinib-treated CLL. This table comes from immunoSEQ multiplex PCR, and its TCRdb copy is limited to in-frame clones, with some not included. The top ten hold 13% of the sample, which has more than 150,000 clones, over 55% seen once. This sample comprised PBMCs, obtained after 24 months of ibrutinib treatment. Receptors originate from a human donor with chronic lymphocytic leukemia. The CDR3 runs from the conserved cysteine through the conserved F or W. D genes are given only for firm matches. Size tells how often a clone was seen (once, few, many) or the class of an expanded clone, and some rows leave it out.

>-|TRBD1|TRBV5-1|16|TRBJ2-2
TGCGCCAGCAGCTCGAGACAGGGAACGAACACCGGGGAGCTGTTTTTT
CASSSRQGTNTGELFF
>-|-|TRBV21-1|12|TRBJ1-5
TGTGCCAGCAAACCACGGGATCAGCCCCAGCATTTT
CASKPRDQPQHF
>few|-|TRBV19|15|TRBJ2-1
TGTGCCAGTAGTATCGGGACCGCTACTCCCAATGAGCAGTTCTTC
CASSIGTATPNEQFF
>-|-|TRBV27|13|TRBJ2-5
TGTGCCAGCAGTTTCGCCGGACAAGAGACCCAGTACTTC
CASSFAGQETQYF
>few|-|TRBV27|13|TRBJ2-7
TGTGCCAGCAGTCCAGGGCCAGACTACGAGCAGTACTTC
CASSPGPDYEQYF
>-|-|TRBV4-3|15|TRBJ1-1
TGCGCCAGCAGCCAGGACCGGTTAAGAGGTACTGAAGCTTTCTTT
CASSQDRLRGTEAFF
>-|TRBD2|TRBV7-8|15|TRBJ2-1
TGTGCCAGCAGCCTAGGACTAGCGGGAGAAAATGAGCAGTTCTTC
CASSLGLAGENEQFF
>-|-|TRBV5-4|11|TRBJ1-2
TGTGCCAGCAGCTTGTCCGGGGGCTACACCTTC
CASSLSGGYTF
>-|TRBD2|TRBV9|14|TRBJ2-2
TGTGCCAGCAGCCCTGCGGGGGAAGTCGGGGAGCTGTTTTTT
CASSPAGEVGELFF
>few|TRBD1|TRBV27|16|TRBJ1-5
TGTGCCAGCAGTCCGCGACAGGGATATAGCAATCAGCCCCAGCATTTT
CASSPRQGYSNQPQHF
>-|-|TRBV28|15|TRBJ2-2
TGTGCCAGCAGTTGGGAAACATTTGGGACCGGGGAGCTGTTTTTT
CASSWETFGTGELFF
>-|-|TRBV2|15|TRBJ1-2
TGTGCCAGCAGGGGGTCAGGGGCTGTTAACTATGGCTACACCTTC
CASRGSGAVNYGYTF
>-|-|TRBV5-6|14|TRBJ1-1
TGTGCCAGCAATACCTGGGGACCCGGGAGAGAAGCTTTCTTT
CASNTWGPGREAFF
>-|-|TRBV6-5|14|TRBJ1-2
TGTGCCAGCAGCACTCAGGACAGAAACTATGGCTACACCTTC
CASSTQDRNYGYTF
>-|-|TRBV29-1|11|TRBJ2-7
TGCAGCGTTTGGTCCCCTTACGAGCAGTACTTC
CSVWSPYEQYF
>-|TRBD2|TRBV27|14|TRBJ2-7
TGTGCCAGCAGTGCCCGGGAGGGCCCCTACGAGCAGTACTTC
CASSAREGPYEQYF
>-|-|TRBV30|15|TRBJ2-3
TGTGCCTGGCAAAAGATGGGAACCTCCACAGATACGCAGTATTTT
CAWQKMGTSTDTQYF
>-|-|TRBV5-1|15|TRBJ2-3
TGCGCCAGCAGCTTGTTAAGCTCTAGCACAGATACGCAGTATTTT
CASSLLSSSTDTQYF
>-|TRBD1|TRBV27|14|TRBJ2-7
TGTGCCAGCAGAATCCGGGACAGGGGGTCGAAGCAGTACTTC
CASRIRDRGSKQYF
>-|-|TRBV10-3|13|TRBJ1-1
TGTGCCATCAGTGACGGGTTGGGTACTGAAGCTTTCTTT
CAISDGLGTEAFF
>-|-|TRBV30|13|TRBJ1-1
TGTGCCTGGTTCTACAGAATGAACACTGAAGCTTTCTTT
CAWFYRMNTEAFF
>-|TRBD1|TRBV7-9|15|TRBJ1-2
TGTGCCAGCGGAAGGACAGGGGGCGCAGGGGAAGGCTACACCTTC
CASGRTGGAGEGYTF
>-|-|TRBV9|15|TRBJ1-2
TGTGCCAGCAGCCCTCCAGGACGGACTCACTATGGCTACACCTTC
CASSPPGRTHYGYTF
>-|-|TRBV7-2|13|TRBJ1-4
TGTGCCAGCAGCTTAGAAGGGTATGAAAAACTGTTTTTT
CASSLEGYEKLFF
>-|-|TRBV12-5|15|TRBJ2-1
TGTGCTAGTTGGGGACATGCCAACTCCTACAATGAGCAGTTCTTC
CASWGHANSYNEQFF
>-|TRBD1|TRBV7-2|15|TRBJ2-1
TGTGCCAGCAGCCCTGACAGGGGGCCTCACAATGAGCAGTTCTTC
CASSPDRGPHNEQFF
>-|-|TRBV28|13|TRBJ1-3
TGTGCCAGCCGGGGGGCGAATGGAAACACCATATATTTT
CASRGANGNTIYF
>-|TRBD2|TRBV18|15|TRBJ2-7
TGTGCCAGCTCACCCCAATCGGGAGGGCCCTACGAGCAGTACTTC
CASSPQSGGPYEQYF
>-|-|TRBV18|15|TRBJ2-3
TGTGCCAGCTCACCATTTTGGGCTAGCACAGATACGCAGTATTTT
CASSPFWASTDTQYF
>-|-|TRBV5-4|15|TRBJ2-4
TGTGCCAGCAGCATCGACAGGTTAGCCAAAAACATTCAGTACTTC
CASSIDRLAKNIQYF
>once|-|TRBV30|15|TRBJ1-2
TGTGCCTGGAGCGCTGAACTACTCATTAACTATGGCTACACCTTC
CAWSAELLINYGYTF
>-|-|TRBV15|13|TRBJ2-3
TGTGCCACCAGCAGAGATCGGGGCTATGTACAGTATTTT
CATSRDRGYVQYF
>-|TRBD1|TRBV7-6|16|TRBJ1-4
TGTGCCAGCAGCTTAGTTCCCTTCGACAGGGATGAAAAACTGTTTTTT
CASSLVPFDRDEKLFF
>-|TRBD2|TRBV7-2|15|TRBJ2-1
TGTGCCAGCAGCAAAAGCGGGATCTCCTACAATGAGCAGTTCTTC
CASSKSGISYNEQFF
>-|TRBD2|TRBV29-1|15|TRBJ2-4
TGCAGCGCAGAACTAGCGGAGCTAGCCAAAAACATTCAGTACTTC
CSAELAELAKNIQYF
>few|TRBD2|TRBV11-2|16|TRBJ2-3
TGTGCCAGCAGCCCGCATTGGACTAGCGGCACAGATACGCAGTATTTT
CASSPHWTSGTDTQYF
>-|-|TRBV9|17|TRBJ2-7
TGTGCCAGCAGCGCAGGGTCTCCGGGACCGGGCCCGTACGAGCAGTACTTC
CASSAGSPGPGPYEQYF
>-|TRBD1|TRBV15|17|TRBJ1-1
TGTGCCACCAGCACCGCCGGGACAGGGGGCTTATTCACTGAAGCTTTCTTT
CATSTAGTGGLFTEAFF
>-|-|TRBV5-6|14|TRBJ2-7
TGTGCCAGCAGCACCGCGGGACAGTCCTACGAGCAGTACTTC
CASSTAGQSYEQYF
>few|-|TRBV9|16|TRBJ2-1
TGTGCCAGCAGCGTAGTATCGGGAGTGTCCTACAATGAGCAGTTCTTC
CASSVVSGVSYNEQFF
>-|-|TRBV7-2|13|TRBJ1-1
TGTGCCAGCAGCTTAAAGGGCGGCACTGAAGCTTTCTTT
CASSLKGGTEAFF
>-|TRBD2|TRBV18|17|TRBJ2-1
TGTGCCAGCTCACCCCCTCCCCCTAGCGGGAGGCAAAATGAGCAGTTCTTC
CASSPPPPSGRQNEQFF
>few|-|TRBV7-7|14|TRBJ1-3
TGTGCCAGCAGCTTAGGAGGGTTTGGAAACACCATATATTTT
CASSLGGFGNTIYF
>-|-|TRBV2|12|TRBJ1-2
TGTGCCAGCAGTGAACTCTACTATGGCTACACCTTC
CASSELYYGYTF
>-|TRBD1|TRBV10-2|13|TRBJ2-1
TGCGCCAGCAAGACAGGGGGGATTAATGAGCAGTTCTTC
CASKTGGINEQFF
>-|TRBD1|TRBV7-8|17|TRBJ2-7
TGTGCCAGCAGCTTACTGGCGGGGACAGGGGTTACCTACGAGCAGTACTTC
CASSLLAGTGVTYEQYF
>-|-|TRBV14|14|TRBJ2-7
TGTGCCAGCAGCCACCGTCCGAGACCCTACGAGCAGTACTTC
CASSHRPRPYEQYF
>-|-|TRBV7-9|14|TRBJ1-3
TGTGCCAGCGCCTTGGGGGTACCTGGAAACACCATATATTTT
CASALGVPGNTIYF
>-|-|TRBV6-5|13|TRBJ2-2
TGTGCCAGCAAACAGGGGAACACCGGGGAGCTGTTTTTT
CASKQGNTGELFF
>few|TRBD1|TRBV27|15|TRBJ1-5
TGTGCCAGCAGTTTAGGTGGGACAGGGCAAAAGCCCCAGCATTTT
CASSLGGTGQKPQHF
>-|-|TRBV19|21|TRBJ1-5
TGTGCCAGTAGCCCGCAGGAGCCGGCGGGAATCAGCCCCGGGCGGTATCAGCCCCAGCATTTT
CASSPQEPAGISPGRYQPQHF
>few|TRBD1|TRBV7-2|14|TRBJ1-2
TGTGCCAGCAGCTTACTGGGACAGGGGGCGGGCTACACCTTC
CASSLLGQGAGYTF
>-|-|TRBV9|18|TRBJ2-7
TGTGCCAGCAGCGTAGGGCCCGCGATCCCACAGGGTCGTCAAGAGCAGTACTTC
CASSVGPAIPQGRQEQYF
>few|TRBD1|TRBV7-9|16|TRBJ1-2
TGTGCCAGCAGCCACCTGGACAGGTCCTTAAAAAATGGCTACACCTTC
CASSHLDRSLKNGYTF
>-|-|TRBV9|15|TRBJ2-5
TGTGCCAGCAGCCCAACCGCGAGGAATGGAGAGACCCAGTACTTC
CASSPTARNGETQYF
>few|-|TRBV28|15|TRBJ2-7
TGTGCCAGCAGTTTTCTGCCAATCGTAACCTACGAGCAGTACTTC
CASSFLPIVTYEQYF
>few|-|TRBV11-2|17|TRBJ2-7
TGTGCCAGCAGCCGGCATTTTATGGACAGAATACAGAGAGCAGTGGACTTC
CASSRHFMDRIQRAVDF